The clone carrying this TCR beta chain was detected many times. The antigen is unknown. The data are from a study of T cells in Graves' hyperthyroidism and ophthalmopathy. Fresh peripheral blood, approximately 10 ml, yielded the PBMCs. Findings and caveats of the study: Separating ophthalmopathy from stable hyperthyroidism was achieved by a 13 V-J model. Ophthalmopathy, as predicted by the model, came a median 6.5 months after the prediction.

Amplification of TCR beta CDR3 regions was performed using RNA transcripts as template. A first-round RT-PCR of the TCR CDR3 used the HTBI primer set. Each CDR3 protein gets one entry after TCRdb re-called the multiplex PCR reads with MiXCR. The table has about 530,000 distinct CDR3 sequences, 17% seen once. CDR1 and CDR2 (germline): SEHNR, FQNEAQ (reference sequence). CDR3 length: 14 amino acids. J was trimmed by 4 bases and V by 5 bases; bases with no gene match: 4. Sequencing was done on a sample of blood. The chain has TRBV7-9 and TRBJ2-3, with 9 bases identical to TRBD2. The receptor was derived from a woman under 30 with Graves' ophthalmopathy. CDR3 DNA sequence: TGTGCCAGCAGCCTTAGCGGGAGTCCAGATACGCAGTATTTT. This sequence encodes CASSLSGSPDTQYF. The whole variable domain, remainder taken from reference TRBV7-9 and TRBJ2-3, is DTGVSQNPRHKITKRGQNVTFRCDPISEHNRLYWYRQTLGQGPEFLTYFQNEAQLEKSRLLSDRFSAERPKGSFSTLEIQRTEQGDSAMYLCASSLSGSPDTQYFGPGTRLTVL.